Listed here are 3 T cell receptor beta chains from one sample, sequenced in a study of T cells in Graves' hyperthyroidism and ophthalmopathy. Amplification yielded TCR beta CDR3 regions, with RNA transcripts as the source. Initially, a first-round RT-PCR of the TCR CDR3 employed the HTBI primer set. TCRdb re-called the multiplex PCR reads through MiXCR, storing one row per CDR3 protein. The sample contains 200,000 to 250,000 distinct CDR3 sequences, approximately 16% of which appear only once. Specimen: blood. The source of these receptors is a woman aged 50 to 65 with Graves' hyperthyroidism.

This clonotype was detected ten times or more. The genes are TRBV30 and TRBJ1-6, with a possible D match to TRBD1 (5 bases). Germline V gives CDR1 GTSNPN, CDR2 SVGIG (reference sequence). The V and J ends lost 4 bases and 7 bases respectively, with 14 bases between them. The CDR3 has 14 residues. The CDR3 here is CAWTLGGVNSPLHF. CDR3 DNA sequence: TGTGCCTGGACACTGGGGGGGGTAAATTCACCCCTCCACTTT.

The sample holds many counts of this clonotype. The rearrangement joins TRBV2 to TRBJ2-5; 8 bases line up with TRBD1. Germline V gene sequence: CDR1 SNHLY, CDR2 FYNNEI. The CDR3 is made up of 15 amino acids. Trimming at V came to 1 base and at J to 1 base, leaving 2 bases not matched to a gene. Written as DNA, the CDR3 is TGTGCCAGCAGTGAAGGGACAGGGCCCCAAGAGACCCAGTACTTC. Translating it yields CASSEGTGPQETQYF. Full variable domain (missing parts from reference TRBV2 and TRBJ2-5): EPEVTQTPSHQVTQMGQEVILRCVPISNHLYFYWYRQILGQKVEFLVSFYNNEISEKSEIFDDQFSVERPDGSNFTLKIRSTKLEDSAMYFCASSEGTGPQETQYFGPGTRLLVL.

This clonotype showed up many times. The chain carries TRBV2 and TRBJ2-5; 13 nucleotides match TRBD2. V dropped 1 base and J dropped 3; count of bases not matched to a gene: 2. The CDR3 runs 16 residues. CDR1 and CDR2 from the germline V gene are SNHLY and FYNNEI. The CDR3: CASSEGLAGGKETQYF. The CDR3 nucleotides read TGTGCCAGCAGTGAAGGACTAGCGGGAGGCAAAGAGACCCAGTACTTC.